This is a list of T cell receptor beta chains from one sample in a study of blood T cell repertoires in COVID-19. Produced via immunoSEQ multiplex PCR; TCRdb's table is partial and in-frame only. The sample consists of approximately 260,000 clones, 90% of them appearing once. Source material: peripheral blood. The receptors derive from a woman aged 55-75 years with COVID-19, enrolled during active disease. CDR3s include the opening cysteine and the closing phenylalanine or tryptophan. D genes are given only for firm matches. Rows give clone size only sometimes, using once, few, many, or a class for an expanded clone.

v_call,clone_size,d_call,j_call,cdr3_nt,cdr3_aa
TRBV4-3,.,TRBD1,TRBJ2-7,TGCGCCAGCAGCCAAGATAGCCGGGACAGCTACTACGAGCAGTACTTC,CASSQDSRDSYYEQYF
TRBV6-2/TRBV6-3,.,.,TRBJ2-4,TGTGCCAGCAGTTACACGGACCCCGCGGGCATTCAGTACTTC,CASSYTDPAGIQYF
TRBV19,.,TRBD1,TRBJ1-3,TGTGCCAGCTCACAGGGGGCGTTTGGAAACACCATATATTTT,CASSQGAFGNTIYF
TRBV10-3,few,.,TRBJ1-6,TGTGCCACGGCCGGGACTGTCAATTCACCCCTCCACTTT,CATAGTVNSPLHF
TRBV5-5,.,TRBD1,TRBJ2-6,TGTGCCAGCAGCTCCGGGACAGGGGCTGGGGCCAACGTCCTGACTTTC,CASSSGTGAGANVLTF
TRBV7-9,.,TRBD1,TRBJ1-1,TGTGCCAGCAGCTTAACAGGGGGTTTTGAAGCTTTCTTT,CASSLTGGFEAFF
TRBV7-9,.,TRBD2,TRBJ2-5,TGTGCCAGCAGCGCGGGGGGAGAGACCCAGTACTTC,CASSAGGETQYF
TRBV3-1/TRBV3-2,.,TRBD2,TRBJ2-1,TGTGCCAGCAGCCAAGGTGGCGGGGGGGCGAGTAATGAGCAGTTCTTC,CASSQGGGGASNEQFF
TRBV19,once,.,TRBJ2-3,TGTGCCAGTCACAGGGCGGGGGAGGCAGATACGCAGTATTTT,CASHRAGEADTQYF
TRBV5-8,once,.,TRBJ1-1,TGTGCCAGCAGGGCCCGGGCTGAAGCTTTCTTT,CASRARAEAFF
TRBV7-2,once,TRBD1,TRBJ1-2,TGTGCCAGCAGCCACACAGGGGGCTTAGTGTGGGATGGCTACACCTTC,CASSHTGGLVWDGYTF
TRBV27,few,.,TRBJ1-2,TGTGCCAGCCATAAACAGGGTCGAGCTAACTATGGCTACACCTTC,CASHKQGRANYGYTF
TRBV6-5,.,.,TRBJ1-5,TGTGCCAGCAGTTACCTTGGGGGGAATCAGCCCCAGCATTTT,CASSYLGGNQPQHF
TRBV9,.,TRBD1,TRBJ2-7,TGTGCCAGCAGCGTAGAACCGGACAGGGGTTCCTACGAGCAGTACTTC,CASSVEPDRGSYEQYF
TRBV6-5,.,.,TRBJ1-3,TGTGCCAGCCCTAGCTCTGGAAACACCATATATTTT,CASPSSGNTIYF
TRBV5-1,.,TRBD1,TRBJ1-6,TGCGCCAGCAGCTTTGGGTTGACAGGGATCAGCTCCTATAATTCACCCCTCCACTTT,CASSFGLTGISSYNSPLHF
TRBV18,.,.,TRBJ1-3,TGTGCCAGCTCACCAAAAGTTGGTAGGGGGAACTCTGGAAACACCATATATTTT,CASSPKVGRGNSGNTIYF
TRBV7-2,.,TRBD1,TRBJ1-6,TGTGCCAGCAGCTCGACAGGGGAGTATAATTCACCCCTCCACTTT,CASSSTGEYNSPLHF
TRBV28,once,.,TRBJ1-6,TGTGCCAGCAACCGACTCGCATCACCCCTCCACTTT,CASNRLASPLHF
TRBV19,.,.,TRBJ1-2,TGTGCCAGTAGTATAGTAGGGGACGGGGGACTCTATGGCTACACCTTC,CASSIVGDGGLYGYTF
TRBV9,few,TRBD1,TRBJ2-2,TGTGCCAGCAGCGTGGAGCCACAGGGGAACGGGGAGCTGTTTTTT,CASSVEPQGNGELFF
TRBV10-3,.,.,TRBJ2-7,TGTGCCATCAGTGATCGAGCGGGCGCGATCTACGAGCAGTACTTC,CAISDRAGAIYEQYF
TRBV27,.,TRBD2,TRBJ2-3,TGTGCCAGCTGTTTAAGCGGCGGGGGGGCCCCAGATACGCAGTATTTT,CASCLSGGGAPDTQYF